The 22 T cell receptor beta chains listed next were all sequenced from one sample in a study of blood T cell repertoires in COVID-19. Method: immunoSEQ multiplex PCR; TCRdb's copy keeps in-frame clones and lacks some. Counted here are about 400,000 clones, about nine tenths occurring once; the ten biggest clones make up 1.5% to 2%. Source material: PBMCs or T cells enriched from blood (not recorded which). The source is a woman under 40 who had recovered from COVID-19.

The chain couples TRBV30 to TRBJ1-2; 8 bases line up with TRBD1. V dropped 2 bases and J dropped 4; count of bases not matched to a gene: 6. This CDR3 is 14 amino acids long. Germline CDR1 and CDR2: GTSNPN and SVGIG (reference sequence). DNA of the CDR3: TGTGCCTGGAGTCACGGGGACAGGAGCTATGGCTACACCTTC. Its protein product is CAWSHGDRSYGYTF.

The chain has TRBV20-1 and TRBJ1-5; 7 nucleotides agree with TRBD1. Unmatched junction bases numbered 8, after V lost 3 bases and J lost 3 bases. The germline gives CDR1 DFQATT, CDR2 SNEGSKA (reference sequence). The CDR3 loop spans 15 amino acids. In nucleotides, the CDR3 is TGCAGTGCTAGTTCCCCAGGGGGAATCAATCAGCCCCAGCATTTT. It translates to CSASSPGGINQPQHF.

The chain carries TRBV27 and TRBJ2-3, with 11 bases aligning to TRBD1. Trimming cost V 6 bases and J 1 base; bases outside gene matches: 6. There are 16 residues in the CDR3. From germline, CDR1 is MNHEY and CDR2 SMNVEV (reference sequence). The DNA of the CDR3 is TGTGCCAGCAGCACCGGACAGGGGGCCGGCACAGATACGCAGTATTTT. It codes for CASSTGQGAGTDTQYF.

The V call is TRBV5-6, the J call TRBJ1-2; D gene ambiguous. The CDR3 is 12 residues long. Germline-derived CDR1 and CDR2 are SGHDT and YYEEEE. Trimming took off 4 bases at V and 4 bases at J, with 8 bases between the two ends. CDR3 sequence reads: CASSPDFYGYTF. The CDR3 region has the DNA TGTGCCAGCAGCCCAGACTTCTATGGCTACACCTTC.

V and J are TRBV7-9 and TRBJ1-2; 11 bases fit TRBD1. Looked up from germline, CDR1 is SEHNR and CDR2 is FQNEAQ (reference sequence). This CDR3 region has 14 residues. With V trimmed by 6 bases and J by 3 bases, 3 bases remained unmatched. The CDR3 coding sequence is TGTGCCAGCAGTGGACAGGGGGCGTACTATGGCTACACCTTC. Its translation is CASSGQGAYYGYTF.

This clone was recorded a few times. This chain connects TRBV6-2 or TRBV6-3 to TRBJ1-1; D might be TRBD1 (5 bases). This CDR3 has 14 amino acids. Germline lookup yields CDR1 MNHEY and CDR2 SVGEGT. With 2 bases removed from V and 4 bases from J, the gap between germline ends came to 11 bases. In nucleotides, the CDR3 is TGTGCCAGCAGTTACGGTGGGGCAGGCACTGAAGCTTTCTTT. It is translated as CASSYGGAGTEAFF.

The chain carries TRBV6-5 and TRBJ1-2; 8 nucleotides line up with TRBD1. This CDR3 has 13 amino acids. Losses at the gene ends were 6 bases for V and 6 bases for J; bases not matched to a gene: 6. Germline-derived CDR1 and CDR2 are MNHEY and SVGAGI. CDR3 sequence reads: CASRTTGVDGYTF. In nucleotides, the CDR3 is TGTGCCAGCAGGACGACAGGGGTCGATGGCTACACCTTC.

The chain recombines TRBV7-9 with TRBJ1-1; maybe TRBD1 (6 bases). The V gene's germline CDR1 is SEHNR and CDR2 FQNEAQ (reference sequence). Trimming removed 5 bases at V and 4 bases at J, with 14 bases between. CDR3 size: 14 residues. The CDR3 nucleotides are TGTGCCAGCAGCCCCGGCCAGGGGATCACTGAAGCTTTCTTT. It codes for CASSPGQGITEAFF.

In DNA form, the CDR3 reads TGCGCCAGCAGTGAGTGGGCAGGGGGAGGCTACACCTTC. Translating it yields CASSEWAGGGYTF. The J gene is TRBJ1-2, the V gene TRBV10-1, with TRBD1 identical over 7 bases. CDR1 and CDR2 (germline): WNHNN, SYGVQD (reference sequence). Losses at the gene ends were 1 base for V and 8 bases for J; bases not matched to a gene: 4. The CDR3 consists of 13 residues.

The rearrangement joins TRBV5-6 to TRBJ1-1, with D unclear. The CDR3 has 17 residues. Germline V gene sequence: CDR1 SGHDT, CDR2 YYEEEE. Trimming stripped 0 bases from V and 4 bases from J, with 19 bases between. The CDR3 bases are TGTGCCAGCAGCTTGGCACTTTCCTACCGAACCTCCACTGAAGCTTTCTTT. It yields the protein CASSLALSYRTSTEAFF. The whole variable domain, remainder taken from reference TRBV5-6 and TRBJ1-1, is DAGVTQSPTHLIKTRGQQVTLRCSPKSGHDTVSWYQQALGQGPQFIFQYYEEEERQRGNFPDRFSGHQFPNYSSELNVNALLLGDSALYLCASSLALSYRTSTEAFFGQGTRLTVV.

The chain is built from TRBV7-2 and TRBJ1-1; D ambiguous. V shed 6 bases and J shed 8 bases, with 19 bases lying between them. CDR1 and CDR2 (germline): SGHTA, FQGNSA. The CDR3 is 14 residues long. In DNA, the CDR3 is TGTGCCAGCAGTTTACAGAGGCTTGAGGTCGAAGCTTTCTTT. Encoded protein: CASSLQRLEVEAFF.

This CDR3 is CATSDAAGTRDYGYTF. The CDR3 region has the DNA TGTGCCACCAGTGATGCGGCAGGGACTCGCGACTATGGCTACACCTTC. The chain couples TRBV24-1 to TRBJ1-2, with D perhaps TRBD1 (5 bases). The germline CDR1 and CDR2 sequences are KGHDR and SFDVKD. This CDR3 has 16 amino acids. V was trimmed by 3 bases and J by 3 bases, leaving 16 bases between them.

The chain has TRBV27 and TRBJ1-1, with D possibly TRBD1 on 5 matching bases. The germline V and J ends were trimmed by 8 bases and 2 bases, with 36 bases remaining between them. Germline values: CDR1 MNHEY, CDR2 SMNVEV (reference sequence). CDR3 length: 21 amino acids. The CDR3 bases are TGTGCCAGCCTCTCGCGATTCTATCAACCAACTATGGGGCACTTAAACACTGAAGCTTTCTTT. This codes for CASLSRFYQPTMGHLNTEAFF.

The chain uses TRBV7-2 and TRBJ2-3, with 14 bases aligning to TRBD2. Germline V gene lookup returns CDR1 SGHTA and CDR2 FQGNSA. CDR3 size: 16 residues. Trimming took 4 bases from V and 7 from J; bases not matched to a gene: 7. CDR3 bases: TGTGCCAGCAGCTCCGGGACTAGCGGGAGAATAAATACGCAGTATTTT. Translation: CASSSGTSGRINTQYF.

The gene calls are TRBV27 and TRBJ1-2, with D possibly matching TRBD1 (5 bases). Per germline, CDR1 MNHEY and CDR2 SMNVEV (reference sequence). V lost 6 bases to trimming and J lost 1 base, with 15 bases between them. The CDR3 consists of 15 residues. For the CDR3, the DNA is TGTGCCAGCAGGGCCTTCTGGGGGGATAACTATGGCTACACCTTC. Translating it yields CASRAFWGDNYGYTF.

This rearrangement joins TRBV5-1 to TRBJ2-3; perhaps TRBD1 as D (5 bases). V was pared by 4 bases and J by 3 bases, with 12 bases between. The CDR3 contains 14 residues. CDR1 and CDR2 from the germline V gene are SGHRS and YFSETQ. CDR3 in amino acids: CASSPSTDTDTQYF. DNA of the CDR3: TGCGCCAGCAGCCCCTCGACAGATACAGATACGCAGTATTTT.

With respect to this clone: Other DNA sequences in the same sample also yield this CDR3. The chain is built from TRBV3-1 (or the pseudogene TRBV3-2) and TRBJ2-7; 13 bases align to TRBD2. Germline trimming cut 4 bases from V and 2 bases from J; bases unmatched to any gene: 2. The CDR3 has 15 residues. The germline V gene has CDR1 LGHDT and CDR2 YNNKEL (reference sequence). CDR3 residues: CASSLGTSGAYEQYF. CDR3 nucleotides: TGTGCCAGCAGCCTCGGGACTAGCGGGGCCTACGAGCAGTACTTC.

The V call is TRBV7-9, the J call TRBJ2-3; 7 nucleotides align to TRBD2. CDR3 size: 15 residues. V lost 7 bases to trimming and J lost 0 bases; unmatched junction nucleotides: 7. CDR1 and CDR2 from the germline V gene are SEHNR and FQNEAQ (reference sequence). The CDR3 region is CASTKGLQSTDTQYF. In DNA form, the CDR3 reads TGTGCCAGCACCAAGGGACTACAGAGCACAGATACGCAGTATTTT. Looking up the rest from reference TRBV7-9 and TRBJ2-3 gives the full variable domain: DTGVSQNPRHKITKRGQNVTFRCDPISEHNRLYWYRQTLGQGPEFLTYFQNEAQLEKSRLLSDRFSAERPKGSFSTLEIQRTEQGDSAMYLCASTKGLQSTDTQYFGPGTRLTVL.

The chain has TRBV12-5 and TRBJ1-3; D is undetermined. V dropped 7 bases and J dropped 0 bases, with 10 bases sitting between them. CDR1 LGHNT and CDR2 FRNRAP come from the germline V gene. CDR3 length equals 14 residues. The CDR3 DNA reads TGTGCTAGTGCCCCTCGGGTCTCTGGAAACACCATATATTTT. The encoded protein is CASAPRVSGNTIYF.

This sequence joins TRBV28 and TRBJ1-5, with 9 bases fitting TRBD1. CDR3 length equals 17 residues. Germline assignment: CDR1 MDHEN and CDR2 SYDVKM. Germline trimming cut 4 bases from V and 3 bases from J; bases unmatched to any gene: 10. CDR3 in DNA: TGTGCCAGCAGTTCTCGGGACAGGGATGCCCTCAATCAGCCCCAGCATTTT. It translates to CASSSRDRDALNQPQHF.

CDR3: CASSYPRGEGVDGYTF. The CDR3 DNA is TGTGCCAGCAGTTACCCCAGGGGAGAGGGGGTTGATGGCTACACCTTC. This chain uses TRBV6-2 or TRBV6-3 with TRBJ1-2, with D perhaps matching TRBD1 (6 bases). The V gene's germline CDR1 is MNHEY and CDR2 SVGEGT. Trimming removed 2 bases at V and 6 bases at J, with 19 bases between. This CDR3 contains 16 residues.

This clone was detected only once. This chain joins TRBV5-6 and TRBJ1-1; D unresolved. Germline assignment: CDR1 SGHDT and CDR2 YYEEEE. V was trimmed by 1 base and J by 1 base, leaving 8 bases between them. The CDR3 contains 14 residues. The CDR3 DNA follows: TGTGCCAGCAGCTTGCCACAGAGGAACACTGAAGCTTTCTTT. Protein sequence: CASSLPQRNTEAFF.